Listed here are 16 T cell receptor beta chains from one sample, sequenced in a study of control samples from healthy donors and cancer patients. Measured with immunoSEQ multiplex PCR; TCRdb has only the in-frame clones, and not every one. The sample has some 200,000 clones, about 93% seen once; the top ten hold approximately 1.5%. The sequencing sample was made of blood. These receptors came from a man in his forties or fifties in good health.

The J gene is TRBJ2-1, the V gene TRBV27, with D unclear. V lost 3 bases to trimming and J lost 9 bases, with 12 bases between them. Germline V gene data show CDR1 as MNHEY and CDR2 as SMNVEV (reference sequence). The CDR3 runs to 13 residues. CDR3 loop: CASSLYRVGEQFF. The CDR3 DNA reads TGTGCCAGCAGTTTGTATAGGGTCGGTGAGCAGTTCTTC.

This sequence joins TRBV24-1 and TRBJ1-4; D unresolved. This CDR3 is 13 amino acids long. Looked up from germline, CDR1 is KGHDR and CDR2 is SFDVKD. V dropped 4 bases and J dropped 4 bases, with 6 bases sitting between them. The CDR3 bases are TGTGCCACCAGTGACGCAAGTAATGAAAAACTGTTTTTT. It encodes CATSDASNEKLFF.

This clone has only one observation. This chain uses TRBV9 with TRBJ1-1; no clear D. Germline V gene sequence: CDR1 SGDLS, CDR2 YYNGEE. CDR3 length equals 14 residues. Trimming stripped 3 bases from V and 8 bases from J, with 17 bases between. The CDR3 DNA reads as TGTGCCAGCAGCGCTCAAAATATACCCGGAGAAGCTTTCTTT. This translates into CASSAQNIPGEAFF.

The rearrangement links TRBV19 to TRBJ2-1; D is unresolved. This CDR3 is 14 amino acids long. CDR1 is LNHDA and CDR2 is SQIVND in the germline V gene (reference sequence). V gave up 6 bases and J gave up 6 bases, with 15 bases separating them. CDR3: CASSPVRPSNEQFF. The CDR3 nucleotides are TGTGCCAGTAGCCCGGTACGGCCCTCCAATGAGCAGTTCTTC.

This clone was observed a single time. This sequence joins TRBV9 and TRBJ1-3, with no clear D. The CDR3 contains 14 residues. Germline V gene sequence: CDR1 SGDLS, CDR2 YYNGEE. V was clipped by 0 bases and J by 4 bases, with 8 bases between them. This chain's CDR3 is CASSVGSEGNTIYF. The CDR3 bases are TGTGCCAGCAGCGTAGGGTCTGAAGGAAACACCATATATTTT.

The V call is TRBV7-2, the J call TRBJ1-2; TRBD1 agrees at 7 bases. The length of the CDR3 is 13 residues. V shed 1 base, J shed 6 bases, and the junction held 2 bases outside the gene matches. Germline V gene lookup returns CDR1 SGHTA and CDR2 FQGNSA. CDR3: CASSLVGGDGYTF. CDR3 nucleotides: TGTGCCAGCAGCTTAGTAGGGGGCGATGGCTACACCTTC.

This chain links TRBV19 with TRBJ2-1; TRBD1 matches at 7 bases. J lost 1 base, V lost 6 bases, and 27 bases had no gene match. Germline CDR1 is LNHDA and CDR2 is SQIVND (reference sequence). The CDR3 loop spans 22 amino acids. The CDR3 DNA sequence: TGTGCCAGTAGGGGGGATTTGGGACAGCCGAGAGGGCCGTCCCGATCCTACAATGAGCAGTTCTTC. Residues: CASRGDLGQPRGPSRSYNEQFF. Full variable domain (missing parts from reference TRBV19 and TRBJ2-1): DGGITQSPKYLFRKEGQNVTLSCEQNLNHDAMYWYRQDPGQGLRLIYYSQIVNDFQKGDIAEGYSVSREKKESFPLTVTSAQKNPTAFYLCASRGDLGQPRGPSRSYNEQFFGPGTRLTVL.

The DNA of the CDR3 is TGTGCCGGACAGGGAGCTGCCAGCACTGAAGCTTTCTTT. This gives the protein CAGQGAASTEAFF. The V gene is TRBV2, the J gene TRBJ1-1, with 8 bases aligning to TRBD1. V was pared by 11 bases and J by 4 bases, with 9 bases of the junction left unmatched. Germline V CDR1 and CDR2: SNHLY, FYNNEI. This CDR3 region has 13 residues.

Only one count was recorded for this clone. J is TRBJ2-1 and V is TRBV6-1; a possible D gene is TRBD2 (6 bases). V was pared by 3 bases and J by 2 bases, with 20 bases between. Germline V lookup: CDR1 MNHNS, CDR2 SASEGT. There are 18 residues in the CDR3. CDR3 DNA sequence: TGTGCCAGCAGTGAGGGGGGTGGAGGGAGCGGGCCCTACAATGAGCAGTTCTTC. Its translation is CASSEGGGGSGPYNEQFF.

This chain's CDR3 is CASRLEGGTEAFF. The CDR3 DNA reads as TGTGCCAGCAGACTTGAAGGGGGGACTGAAGCTTTCTTT. V usage is TRBV3-1 (or the pseudogene TRBV3-2) and J usage is TRBJ1-1; weak D call: TRBD1 (6 bases). CDR3 length: 13 amino acids. The ends were cut back, 6 bases at V and 5 bases at J, with 13 bases in the middle. Germline loops: CDR1 LGHDT, CDR2 YNNKEL (reference sequence).

The chain has TRBV15 and TRBJ2-7; 7 bases fit TRBD1. The V gene's germline CDR1 is LNHNV and CDR2 YYDKDF (reference sequence). The V and J ends lost 4 bases and 6 bases, in that order; junction bases with no gene match: 24. This CDR3 spans 19 amino acids. CDR3 amino acids: CATSTNSRRTGQTSGEQYV. As DNA, the CDR3 is TGTGCCACCAGCACCAATAGTCGTAGAACGGGACAGACCTCAGGCGAGCAGTACGTC.

The chain recombines TRBV5-8 with TRBJ2-1; tentatively, D is TRBD2 (6 bases). The CDR3 runs to 14 residues. Germline CDR1 reads SGHTS; CDR2 reads YDEGEE. The germline V and J ends were trimmed by 4 bases and 7 bases, with 15 bases remaining between them. CDR3 amino acids: CASSAGLGGNEQFF. The CDR3 DNA reads TGTGCCAGCAGCGCGGGACTGGGAGGAAATGAGCAGTTCTTC.

J is TRBJ1-2 and V is TRBV5-4; D is undetermined. Germline-derived CDR1 and CDR2 are SGHNT and YYREEE (reference sequence). This CDR3 is built from 15 residues. The V end lost 3 bases, the J end lost 8 bases, and 20 bases lay between the germline ends. CDR3 nucleotide sequence: TGTGCCAGCAGCTCAGGAACGACACGTTATGAAGGCTACACCTTC. Amino acids: CASSSGTTRYEGYTF.

The chain recombines TRBV6-6 with TRBJ2-5, with TRBD1 matching over 10 bases. CDR1 is MNHNY and CDR2 is SVGAGI in the germline V gene (reference sequence). This CDR3 contains 15 residues. V lost 2 bases to trimming and J lost 5 bases; unmatched junction nucleotides: 5. The CDR3 sequence: CASSYRQGALETQYF. For the CDR3, the DNA is TGTGCCAGCAGTTACCGACAGGGGGCCTTGGAGACCCAGTACTTC.

This clone was detected only once. The chain recombines TRBV29-1 with TRBJ2-7; TRBD2 agrees at 9 bases. Germline loops: CDR1 SQVTM, CDR2 ANQGSEA. The CDR3 runs 13 residues. V lost 4 bases, J lost 4 bases, and 5 bases stayed unmatched. The CDR3 region is CSVARGGLYEQYF. The CDR3 coding sequence is TGCAGCGTTGCGCGGGGGGGCTTATACGAGCAGTACTTC.

This chain joins TRBV4-1 and TRBJ1-2, with D possibly matching TRBD1 (5 bases). Germline assignment: CDR1 MGHRA and CDR2 YSYEKL. This CDR3 contains 13 residues. Trimming took off 5 bases at V and 8 bases at J, with 15 bases between the two ends. The CDR3 nucleotides are TGCGCCAGCAGCAATACAGGACTCCAAGGCTACACCTTC. This codes for CASSNTGLQGYTF.